Below are 3 T cell receptor beta chains sequenced from a single sample in a study of OX40 agonist ivuxolimab in advanced cancers. Sequencing used immunoSEQ multiplex PCR; TCRdb keeps in-frame clones, though not all of them. The sample includes some 86,000 clones, around 90% of them seen just once. This specimen consisted of CD4+ or CD8+ T cells sorted from blood, obtained in a trial of the OX40 agonist ivuxolimab. The receptor source for this set is an adult with an advanced solid tumor such as melanoma, head and neck, liver or kidney cancer.

The gene calls are TRBV28 and TRBJ1-5; no firm D call. The CDR3 is 14 residues long. Germline CDR1 MDHEN, CDR2 SYDVKM. Trimming removed 5 bases at V and 0 bases at J, with 8 bases between. This chain's CDR3 is CASSPQYSNQPQHF. DNA of the CDR3: TGTGCCAGCAGTCCGCAGTATAGCAATCAGCCCCAGCATTTT.

The sample holds one count of this clone. The chain recombines TRBV19 with TRBJ1-3, with D uncertain. Trimming took off 3 bases at V and 0 bases at J, with 12 bases between the two ends. The length of the CDR3 is 16 residues. Per the germline V gene, CDR1 is LNHDA and CDR2 is SQIVND (reference sequence). CDR3 in amino acids: CASSIGPPYSGNTIYF. In DNA, the CDR3 is TGTGCCAGTAGTATTGGCCCACCCTACTCTGGAAACACCATATATTTT.

This chain links TRBV4-1 with TRBJ2-5; D uncertain. The CDR3 loop spans 13 amino acids. V lost 6 bases to trimming and J lost 5 bases, with 13 bases between them. CDR1 and CDR2 from the germline V gene are MGHRA and YSYEKL. The CDR3 protein is CASRSSGAETQYF. As DNA, the CDR3 is TGCGCCAGCAGGTCATCTGGTGCGGAGACCCAGTACTTC.